The 19 T cell receptor beta chains in this list originate from one sample, sequenced in a study of cytomegalovirus exposure and HLA in healthy donors. Amplification used 60 Vbeta primers and 13 Jbeta primers. Profiling relied on immunoSEQ multiplex PCR, and the TCRdb table lists in-frame clones only, not all of them. This table holds under 150,000 clones, around 77% found once. Sequencing input: PBMCs. The receptors come from a woman aged 60 to 75 in good health and CMV-seronegative.

This chain connects TRBV5-1 to TRBJ1-1, with a possible D match to TRBD1 (6 bases). Trimming stripped 3 bases from V and 3 bases from J, with 6 bases between. Germline values: CDR1 SGHRS, CDR2 YFSETQ. This CDR3 spans 12 amino acids. The CDR3 protein is CASSYRDTEAFF. The CDR3 nucleotides are TGCGCCAGCAGCTACAGGGACACTGAAGCTTTCTTT.

The genes are TRBV27 and TRBJ1-2; D is unresolved. CDR3 length: 13 residues. The germline gives CDR1 MNHEY, CDR2 SMNVEV (reference sequence). The ends were cut back, 5 bases at V and 2 bases at J, with 9 bases in the middle. CDR3 residues: CASSNGVNYGYTF. The DNA of the CDR3 is TGTGCCAGCAGTAACGGGGTCAACTATGGCTACACCTTC.

V gene TRBV6-1 combines with J gene TRBJ1-5; 8 bases agree with TRBD1. V was pared by 5 bases and J by 3 bases, with 6 bases of the junction left unmatched. CDR3 length: 15 amino acids. The germline gives CDR1 MNHNS, CDR2 SASEGT. CDR3 residues: CASSIDRGNNQPQHF. CDR3 coding DNA: TGTGCCAGCAGTATAGACAGGGGAAACAATCAGCCCCAGCATTTT.

The rearrangement uses TRBV6-1 and TRBJ2-1; the D gene is possibly TRBD1 (6 bases). V was pared by 3 bases and J by 4 bases, with 16 bases between. The CDR3 runs 16 residues. Looked up from germline, CDR1 is MNHNS and CDR2 is SASEGT. CDR3 DNA sequence: TGTGCCAGCAGTGACGATGGGGGCCCCCGGTACAATGAGCAGTTCTTC. It specifies CASSDDGGPRYNEQFF.

This chain uses TRBV10-1 with TRBJ2-1, with TRBD2 matching over 8 bases. From germline, CDR1 is WNHNN and CDR2 SYGVQD (reference sequence). The V gene end was trimmed by 2 bases and the J gene end by 5 bases; junction bases not matched to a gene: 8. This CDR3 is 16 amino acids long. This CDR3 is CASSEGGAGADNEQFF. CDR3 DNA sequence: TGCGCCAGCAGTGAGGGGGGAGCGGGGGCCGACAATGAGCAGTTCTTC.

The chain links TRBV10-2 to TRBJ2-1; D may be TRBD1 (7 bases). The CDR3 has 14 amino acids. CDR1 is WSHSY and CDR2 is SAAADI in the germline V gene. V shed 5 bases and J shed 8 bases, with 16 bases lying between them. CDR3 amino acids: CASSFQGGTHEQFF. CDR3 sequence (DNA): TGCGCCAGCAGTTTCCAGGGGGGAACCCATGAGCAGTTCTTC.

The V and J genes are TRBV4-1 and TRBJ2-7; tentative D call: TRBD1 (5 bases). Germline V lookup: CDR1 MGHRA, CDR2 YSYEKL. The CDR3 extends over 15 amino acids. Trimming pared 5 bases from V and 7 bases from J, leaving 21 bases between. The CDR3 region has the DNA TGCGCCAGCAGCTATGGTGGGTCAGGGAATCCGGAGCAGTACTTC. Translation gives CASSYGGSGNPEQYF.

V usage is TRBV20-1 and J usage is TRBJ1-1, with no clear D. Germline V lookup: CDR1 DFQATT, CDR2 SNEGSKA (reference sequence). V lost 6 bases to trimming and J lost 12 bases, with 14 bases between them. The CDR3 spans 10 residues. The CDR3 bases are TGCAGTGCCAGTCCCTCTGGCACTTTCTTT. This translates into CSASPSGTFF.

The chain combines TRBV19 with TRBJ2-7, with TRBD1 identical over 8 bases. This CDR3 has 11 residues. Germline values: CDR1 LNHDA, CDR2 SQIVND (reference sequence). J was trimmed by 7 bases and V by 10 bases; bases with no gene match: 6. CDR3 nucleotide sequence: TGTGCCACAGGACAGGGCCGGGAGCAGTACTTC. Protein: CATGQGREQYF.

This clone was recorded only once. This chain connects TRBV2 to TRBJ1-3; possibly TRBD1 for D (5 bases). This CDR3 comprises 15 residues. Germline assignment: CDR1 SNHLY and CDR2 FYNNEI. The V gene lost 3 bases and the J gene lost 1 base, with 10 bases spanning the gap. DNA of the CDR3: TGTGCCAGCAGTGAGACAGTCCCGTCTGGAAACACCATATATTTT. Its protein is CASSETVPSGNTIYF.

The chain has TRBV28 and TRBJ2-5, with 7 bases matching TRBD2. The V segment lost 6 bases and the J segment 3 bases; nucleotides outside the gene matches: 7. CDR3 length equals 14 residues. Germline assignment: CDR1 MDHEN and CDR2 SYDVKM. The CDR3 coding sequence is TGTGCCAGCAGCCGGGTGGGAGGGGAAGAGACCCAGTACTTC. Translating gives CASSRVGGEETQYF.

The CDR3 DNA reads as TGTGCCAGCAGCCCACAGGGAAGGGAGACCCAGTACTTC. As protein: CASSPQGRETQYF. This rearrangement joins TRBV5-4 to TRBJ2-5; D possibly corresponds to TRBD1 (6 bases). V lost 4 bases, J lost 5 bases, and 12 bases lay in between. This CDR3 comprises 13 residues. CDR1 is SGHNT, CDR2 YYREEE, per germline (reference sequence). The variable domain in full, with the rest retrieved from reference TRBV5-4 and TRBJ2-5, is ETGVTQSPTHLIKTRGQQVTLRCSSQSGHNTVSWYQQALGQGPQFIFQYYREEENGRGNFPPRFSGLQFPNYSSELNVNALELDDSALYLCASSPQGRETQYFGPGTRLLVL.

The chain recombines TRBV6-6 with TRBJ1-1, with TRBD1 identical over 9 bases. Germline values: CDR1 MNHNY, CDR2 SVGAGI (reference sequence). The CDR3 runs to 15 residues. V lost 0 bases, J lost 11 bases, and 10 bases stayed unmatched. CDR3 coding DNA: TGTGCCAGCAGTTACTCCGGTGGGACAGGGTCTTTCGCTTTCTTT. Its protein product is CASSYSGGTGSFAFF.

This chain links TRBV2 with TRBJ2-1; 14 bases match TRBD2. Trimming cost V 6 bases and J 9 bases; bases outside gene matches: 7. The CDR3 length is 15 residues. CDR1 and CDR2 from the germline V gene are SNHLY and FYNNEI. CDR3 DNA: TGTGCCAGCAGGGAGACTAGCGGGAGGGTTGGTGAGCAGTTCTTC. Translation gives CASRETSGRVGEQFF.

The CDR3 loop reads CASTDRLGVDTEAFF. CDR3 DNA sequence: TGTGCCAGCACCGACAGGCTCGGCGTGGACACTGAAGCTTTCTTT. V and J are TRBV14 and TRBJ1-1; maybe TRBD1 (6 bases). V lost 7 bases, J lost 3 bases, and 18 bases lay in between. The CDR3 length is 15 residues. Germline V gives CDR1 SGHDN, CDR2 FVKESK.

This rearrangement joins TRBV7-9 to TRBJ2-1, with 7 bases matching TRBD1. The germline V gene encodes CDR1 SEHNR and CDR2 FQNEAQ (reference sequence). The V gene end was trimmed by 1 base and the J gene end by 5 bases; junction bases not matched to a gene: 8. This CDR3 contains 16 residues. The CDR3 DNA follows: TGTGCCAGCAGCTTAGGGACTGGACAGGATCACAATGAGCAGTTCTTC. Amino acid sequence: CASSLGTGQDHNEQFF.

The genes are TRBV9 and TRBJ2-7; 10 bases line up with TRBD2. The CDR3 sequence is 15 residues long. CDR1 and CDR2 (germline): SGDLS, YYNGEE. Trimming removed 0 bases from V and 4 bases from J; junction bases left unmatched: 4. The chain's CDR3 is CASSVGLAGLYEQYF. CDR3 sequence (DNA): TGTGCCAGCAGCGTAGGACTAGCGGGCCTATACGAGCAGTACTTC. Filled out from reference TRBV9 and TRBJ2-7, the complete variable domain reads DSGVTQTPKHLITATGQRVTLRCSPRSGDLSVYWYQQSLDQGLQFLIQYYNGEERAKGNILERFSAQQFPDLHSELNLSSLELGDSALYFCASSVGLAGLYEQYFGPGTRLTVT.

The chain carries TRBV6-5 and TRBJ1-1; D not certain. Per germline, CDR1 MNHEY and CDR2 SVGAGI. This CDR3 has 15 amino acids. V was pared by 0 bases and J by 0 bases, with 8 bases between. The DNA of the CDR3 is TGTGCCAGCAGTTACTCGGCAAACATGAACACTGAAGCTTTCTTT. Its translation is CASSYSANMNTEAFF.

The V call is TRBV28, the J call TRBJ1-2; the D gene is possibly TRBD1 (6 bases). Deletions cut 3 bases from V and 5 bases from J, with 16 bases between. CDR3 length: 15 amino acids. Germline lookup yields CDR1 MDHEN and CDR2 SYDVKM. The CDR3 sequence is CASSFNPGRGYGYTF. In nucleotides, the CDR3 is TGTGCCAGCAGTTTTAACCCCGGCAGGGGATATGGCTACACCTTC.